This TCR beta chain was sequenced during a study of blood T cells in healthy people across ages. Extraction yielded at least 6 micrograms of total RNA per sample. Next came a second PCR, run for about 6 to 12 cycles, which used a sample-barcoded 5' primer along with a J-beta primer mix. TCRdb recomputed calls from the 5' RACE reads with MiXCR, one row per CDR3 protein. The sample holds 850,000 to 1,300,000 distinct CDR3 sequences; 45% are singletons and the top ten take approximately 20%. V dropped 5 bases and J dropped 6 bases, with 14 bases sitting between them. The CDR3 loop spans 14 amino acids. CDR1 MNHEY and CDR2 SMNVEV come from the germline V gene (reference sequence).

This chain joins TRBV27 and TRBJ2-4; D could derive from TRBD1 or TRBD2 (5 bases each). Sequences were obtained from blood. This clonotype originated in a woman in her sixties or seventies in good health. CDR3 region: CASSTPRGPNIQYF. The DNA of the CDR3 is TGTGCCAGCAGTACCCCGAGGGGCCCAAACATTCAGTACTTC.